The rows below give T cell receptor beta chains drawn from one sample of a study of T-cell memory formation after mild COVID-19. One entry per CDR3 protein results from TCRdb running MiXCR on the 5' RACE reads. The sample lists 300,000 to 350,000 distinct CDR3 sequences, roughly 13% seen once, with approximately 22% in the top ten. Sequencing was done on a sample of PBMCs or a T cell subset sorted from them (not recorded which). These receptors were obtained from a man between 18 and 29 years old who had mild COVID-19 (a few samples of this study predate the infection). Cell type and time point are not known. Both conserved end residues are part of each CDR3. D genes are given only for firm matches. Clone size is shown for a subset of rows, as once, few, many or a class of expanded clone.

TRBV7-9	TRBJ2-3	-	-	CASSPGSQSTDTQYF	TGTGCCAGCAGCCCGGGGTCACAGTCCACAGATACGCAGTATTTT
TRBV7-9	TRBJ2-2	-	-	CASSSSSGELFF	TGTGCCAGCAGCTCGTCCTCCGGGGAGCTGTTTTTT
TRBV4-2	TRBJ2-3	-	TRBD2	CASSRETSSTDTQYF	TGTGCCAGCAGCCGGGAGACTAGCAGCACAGATACGCAGTATTTT
TRBV7-9	TRBJ1-1	-	-	CASSLTHTEAFF	TGTGCCAGCAGCTTAACCCACACTGAAGCTTTCTTT
TRBV3-1	TRBJ2-5	few	TRBD1	CASSQGTGVVETQYF	TGTGCCAGCAGCCAAGGCACAGGGGTAGTCGAGACCCAGTACTTC
TRBV7-8	TRBJ2-5	few	TRBD1	CASSPRQGYTQETQYF	TGTGCCAGCAGCCCGCGACAGGGTTATACTCAAGAGACCCAGTACTTC
TRBV7-8	TRBJ2-1	-	-	CASSAGVLGNEQFF	TGTGCCAGCAGCGCAGGGGTTCTGGGGAATGAGCAGTTCTTC
TRBV6-2/TRBV6-3	TRBJ2-3	few	-	CASSYSRGLTDTQYF	TGTGCCAGCAGTTACTCCCGGGGACTCACAGATACGCAGTATTTT
TRBV6-6	TRBJ1-5	-	-	CATSGSSNQPQHF	TGTGCCACCTCAGGGAGTAGCAATCAGCCCCAGCATTTT
TRBV12-3/TRBV12-4	TRBJ2-4	many	TRBD2	CASSLAGGHIQYF	TGTGCCAGCAGCCTAGCGGGGGGGCACATTCAGTACTTC